The 6 T cell receptor beta chains reported below all come from one sample, sequenced in a study of T-cell reconstitution after alpha-beta-depleted transplantation in children (dated by TCRdb to between 2015 and 2016). Libraries were prepared through PCR. The sequencer listed for this sample is Illumina HiSeq 2500. TCR library preparation used molecular barcoding, with unique molecular identifiers applied to normalize quantification of the TCRbeta repertoire. In-frame beta chains were kept once TCRdb had trimmed the public reads at Q25 with fastp and called clones with MiXCR. Every entry covers one CDR3 protein and lists the most common genes and DNA from its rows. Recorded for this sample are about 600,000 distinct CDR3 sequences; 23% of them occurred a single time. Less than 15% of the sample comes from the top ten. The meaning of the sample's treatment or condition label: allogeneic hematopoietic cell transplantation with graft depleted of TCRalphabeta T cells and CD19 B cells.

The starting material was PBMCs, mostly from graft donor cells, obtained 360 days after TCRalphabeta/CD19-depleted stem cell transplant. These receptors all stem from a boy under two years old who had a stem cell transplant for acute myeloid leukemia, so the T cells may come from the graft donor.

V gene TRBV12-3 or TRBV12-4 combines with J gene TRBJ1-5; D call uncertain. V lost 1 base to trimming and J lost 2 bases, with 9 bases between them. This CDR3 comprises 15 residues. CDR3 bases: TGTGCCAGCAGTTTAGGCGTGGAACGCAATCAGCCCCAGCATTTT. It translates to CASSLGVERNQPQHF.

The V call is TRBV6-5, the J call TRBJ1-5; D gene ambiguous. Trimming removed 4 bases at V and 0 bases at J, with 16 bases between. The CDR3 covers 17 residues. Germline values: CDR1 MNHEY, CDR2 SVGAGI. For the CDR3, the DNA is TGTGCCAGCAGTTTACTTGGGGAGGACCATAGCAATCAGCCCCAGCATTTT. Translation: CASSLLGEDHSNQPQHF.

This clonotype was observed a few times. V usage is TRBV28 and J usage is TRBJ2-1, with D possibly being TRBD1 (6 bases). The germline V gene encodes CDR1 MDHEN and CDR2 SYDVKM. The CDR3 is made up of 17 amino acids. V lost 2 bases, J lost 8 bases, and 22 bases lay in between. DNA of the CDR3: TGTGCCAGCAGTTTAGTCTGGGGGCCCTCTAGGAGCGATGAGCAGTTCTTC. It yields the protein CASSLVWGPSRSDEQFF.

The genes are TRBV12-3 or TRBV12-4 and TRBJ1-2; maybe TRBD1 (6 bases). V was pared by 5 bases and J by 4 bases, with 14 bases between. This CDR3 spans 14 amino acids. The CDR3: CASSPTGQIYGYTF. The CDR3 DNA reads TGTGCCAGCAGTCCCACAGGGCAAATCTATGGCTACACCTTC.

This clonotype showed up just a few times. The J gene is TRBJ2-5, the V gene TRBV5-1; perhaps TRBD1 as D (6 bases). Trimming left V 3 bases short and J 9 bases short, with 15 bases between. This CDR3 spans 13 amino acids. Germline CDR1 and CDR2: SGHRS and YFSETQ. In DNA form, the CDR3 reads TGCGCCAGCAGCTCCGGGTATGGGACACCCCAGTACTTC. Translated: CASSSGYGTPQYF.

The V call is TRBV20-1, the J call TRBJ2-2; D may be TRBD2 (6 bases). Trimming stripped 6 bases from V and 0 bases from J, with 8 bases between. The CDR3 is made up of 13 amino acids. Looked up from germline, CDR1 is DFQATT and CDR2 is SNEGSKA (reference sequence). The DNA for the CDR3 is TGCAGTGCAGCGGGTACGAACACCGGGGAGCTGTTTTTT. Translating it yields CSAAGTNTGELFF.